This is a list of T cell receptor beta chains from one sample in a study of T cell changes during pregnancy in multiple sclerosis. The repertoire was sequenced with immunoSEQ multiplex PCR; TCRdb's copy has only in-frame clones and lacks some. The sample includes around 55,000 clones, 90% to 95% seen only once; the top ten take approximately 3.8%. This sample comprised CD8+ T cells from peripheral blood mononuclear cells, obtained in the second trimester of pregnancy. The receptors come from a female donor with multiple sclerosis, enrolled in a pregnancy study. Both conserved end residues are part of each CDR3. A D gene is named only where the DNA matches it firmly. For some rows the clone size is stated as once, few or many, or as a class when expanded; others skip it.

>13|TRBD1|.|TRBV18|TRBJ1-1
TGTGCCAGCCGCGACAGGGGGATGGCTGAAGCTTTCTTT
CASRDRGMAEAFF
>13|.|once|TRBV9|TRBJ1-2
TGTGCCAGCAGCCCCCGCGACAGCGATGGCTACACCTTC
CASSPRDSDGYTF
>14|TRBD1|.|TRBV7-6|TRBJ2-2
TGTGCCAGCAGCTTAGTGGGACAGCCCGGGGAGCTGTTTTTT
CASSLVGQPGELFF
>14|.|.|TRBV7-9|TRBJ1-5
TGTGCCAGCAGCTTAGGGGGGGTCAATCAGCCCCAGCATTTT
CASSLGGVNQPQHF
>14|.|.|TRBV7-9|TRBJ2-2
TGTGCCAGCAGCTTAGCGAAGGGGGCCGGGGAGCTGTTTTTT
CASSLAKGAGELFF
>15|TRBD2|.|TRBV5-8|TRBJ2-3
TGTGCCAGCAGCTTCCGGACTAGCCTCGTCGATACGCAGTATTTT
CASSFRTSLVDTQYF
>13|.|.|TRBV27|TRBJ2-7
TGTGCCAGCAGTTTAAACAGGGTTAACGAGCAGTACTTC
CASSLNRVNEQYF
>13|.|.|TRBV19|TRBJ1-4
TGTGCCAGTAGTGCCTGGTTGGGCGAAAAACTGTTTTTT
CASSAWLGEKLFF
>15|TRBD1|.|TRBV11-1|TRBJ1-1
TGTGCCAGCAGCCCCCGGACAGGTATGAACACTGAAGCTTTCTTT
CASSPRTGMNTEAFF
>16|TRBD1|.|TRBV27|TRBJ1-1
TGTGCCAGCAGTTCCGGACAGGTAGTCGGGAACACTGAAGCTTTCTTT
CASSSGQVVGNTEAFF
>15|.|.|TRBV9|TRBJ2-3
TGTGCCAGCAGTGTTGAGTGGGTGGGCGCAGATACGCAGTATTTT
CASSVEWVGADTQYF
>11|.|.|TRBV6-6|TRBJ1-1
TGTGCCTCGGGGTTGAACACTGAAGCTTTCTTT
CASGLNTEAFF
>14|TRBD1|once|TRBV7-6|TRBJ1-1
TGTGCCAGCAGCTTGGACAGGGGGCTCACTGAAGCTTTCTTT
CASSLDRGLTEAFF
>15|.|.|TRBV4-3|TRBJ2-7
TGCGCCAGCAGCCAAGAAGAGGGGGGGTCCTACGAGCAGTACTTC
CASSQEEGGSYEQYF
>16|.|.|TRBV7-8|TRBJ1-6
TGTGCCAGCAGCCTGATCTGGGACACTCATAATTCACCCCTCCACTTT
CASSLIWDTHNSPLHF
>15|.|.|TRBV6-5|TRBJ2-7
TGTGCCAGCAGTTTTGGGGGAGGGGGGCCCTACGAGCAGTACTTC
CASSFGGGGPYEQYF
>15|TRBD2|.|TRBV9|TRBJ2-1
TGTGCCAGCAGCGTCCTAGCGGGTTCCTACAATGAGCAGTTCTTC
CASSVLAGSYNEQFF
>15|TRBD1|once|TRBV2|TRBJ2-7
TGTGCCAGCAGCGAAGGACAGGGGGCCCCCTACGAGCAGTACTTC
CASSEGQGAPYEQYF
>14|.|once|TRBV15|TRBJ2-1
TGTGCCACCAGCAGAGAGACTCCTCGTGGTGAGCAGTTCTTC
CATSRETPRGEQFF
>18|.|.|TRBV29-1|TRBJ1-2
TGCAGCGTCTCGCCCGATCACAGGGTGATTAGCTTTTTGGATGGCTACACCTTC
CSVSPDHRVISFLDGYTF
>14|TRBD2|.|TRBV10-3|TRBJ2-1
TGTGCCATCAGTGACCCTAGCGGGCACAATGAGCAGTTCTTC
CAISDPSGHNEQFF
>15|TRBD1|.|TRBV9|TRBJ2-2
TGTGCCAGCAGCGCCCCGACAGGGACCACCGGGGAGCTGTTTTTT
CASSAPTGTTGELFF
>14|TRBD1|.|TRBV4-3|TRBJ2-1
TGCGCCAGCAGCCAAGACAGGGGGCGGAATGAGCAGTTCTTC
CASSQDRGRNEQFF
>14|.|.|TRBV7-9|TRBJ2-2
TGTGCCAACCCAGGAATTGCGAACACCGGGGAGCTGTTTTTT
CANPGIANTGELFF
>17|.|.|TRBV7-9|TRBJ2-2
TGTGCCAGCAGCTTAGAGGGCGGGACCACGAACACCGGGGAGCTGTTTTTT
CASSLEGGTTNTGELFF
>13|.|.|TRBV9|TRBJ1-5
TGTGCCAGCAGCGTAGTTCCGGGGCAGCCCCAGCATTTT
CASSVVPGQPQHF
>13|.|.|TRBV5-1|TRBJ1-5
TGCGCCAGCAGCTTGGGTGCGGATCAGCCCCAGCATTTT
CASSLGADQPQHF
>14|.|.|TRBV6-1|TRBJ1-1
TGTGCCAGCAGCACCAGGGGACTGAACACTGAAGCTTTCTTT
CASSTRGLNTEAFF
>16|.|.|TRBV7-3|TRBJ1-1
TGTGCCAGGAATGAAGGGGCAGGGGCCGAGAACACTGAAGCTTTCTTT
CARNEGAGAENTEAFF
>14|.|.|TRBV2|TRBJ2-3
TGTGCCAGCAGGGACTTTTCTAGCACAGATACGCAGTATTTT
CASRDFSSTDTQYF
>15|.|.|TRBV7-2|TRBJ1-1
TGTGCCAGCAGCCCCGTTGGACTCATGAACACTGAAGCTTTCTTT
CASSPVGLMNTEAFF